This TCR beta chain was captured in a study of cytomegalovirus exposure and HLA in healthy donors. PCR employed 60 Vbeta and 13 Jbeta primers. The method was immunoSEQ multiplex PCR; TCRdb's version includes in-frame clones alone and lacks a portion of them. Of 150,000 to 200,000 clones in the sample, roughly 78% were seen once. The length of the CDR3 is 14 residues. V lost 7 bases and J 4 bases, leaving 11 bases between the germline ends. Germline loops: CDR1 MNHEY, CDR2 SVGAGI. The sequence came from a woman in her 50s in good health and CMV-seropositive. The sample comprised PBMCs. This sequence joins TRBV6-5 and TRBJ1-6, with D uncertain. The CDR3 DNA reads TGTGCCAGCACCCAGGCTGCGTATAATTCACCCCTCCACTTT. Protein sequence: CASTQAAYNSPLHF.